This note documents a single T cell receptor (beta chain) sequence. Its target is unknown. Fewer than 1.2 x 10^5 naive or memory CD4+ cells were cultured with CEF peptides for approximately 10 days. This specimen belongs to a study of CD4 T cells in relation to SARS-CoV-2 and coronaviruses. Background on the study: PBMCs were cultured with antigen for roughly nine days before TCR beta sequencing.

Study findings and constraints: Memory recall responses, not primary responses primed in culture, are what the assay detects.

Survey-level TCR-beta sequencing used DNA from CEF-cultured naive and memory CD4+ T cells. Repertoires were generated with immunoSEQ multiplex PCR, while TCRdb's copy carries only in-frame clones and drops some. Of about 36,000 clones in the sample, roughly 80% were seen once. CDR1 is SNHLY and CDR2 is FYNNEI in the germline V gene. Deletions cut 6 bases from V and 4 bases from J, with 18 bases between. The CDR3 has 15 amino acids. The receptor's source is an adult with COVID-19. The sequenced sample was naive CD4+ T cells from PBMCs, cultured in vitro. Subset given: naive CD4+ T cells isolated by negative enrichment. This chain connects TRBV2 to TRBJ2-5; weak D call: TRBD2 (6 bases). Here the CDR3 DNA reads TGTGCCAGCAGCCGAAACCACGGGAGAATAGAGACCCAGTACTTC. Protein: CASSRNHGRIETQYF.